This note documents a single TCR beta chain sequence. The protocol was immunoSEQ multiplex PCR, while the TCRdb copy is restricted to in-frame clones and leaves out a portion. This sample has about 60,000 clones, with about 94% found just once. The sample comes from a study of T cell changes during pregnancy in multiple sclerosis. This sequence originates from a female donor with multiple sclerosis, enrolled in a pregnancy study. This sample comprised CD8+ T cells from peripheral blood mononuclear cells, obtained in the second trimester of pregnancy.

For the CDR3, the DNA is TGTGCCAGCAGCCCGGGGGTCAGCGGTAAGGGCTACGAGCAGTACTTC. Encoded protein: CASSPGVSGKGYEQYF. The chain has TRBV5-8 and TRBJ2-7; the D gene is possibly TRBD2 (6 bases). From germline, CDR1 is SGHTS and CDR2 YDEGEE. Trimming took 4 bases from V and 3 from J, leaving 20 bases between them. There are 16 residues in the CDR3.